Listed here is a single T cell receptor (beta chain). This record belongs to a study of OX40 agonist ivuxolimab in advanced cancers. Data came from immunoSEQ multiplex PCR; TCRdb stores just in-frame clones and leaves some out. The profile shows approximately 66,000 clones, approximately 86% of them singletons. Exclusion of a patient followed from autoimmune disease history or systemic immunosuppression. The germline V and J ends were trimmed by 2 bases and 4 bases, with 11 bases remaining between them. Germline assignment: CDR1 MNHEY and CDR2 SMNVEV (reference sequence). There are 14 residues in the CDR3.

The TCR originated in an adult with an advanced solid tumor such as melanoma, head and neck, liver or kidney cancer. The sample consisted of CD4+ or CD8+ T cells sorted from blood, taken in a trial of the OX40 agonist ivuxolimab. This chain joins TRBV27 and TRBJ1-1; D gene uncertain. The CDR3 loop reads CASSLGRISTEAFF. Here the CDR3 DNA reads TGTGCCAGCAGTTTAGGCAGGATTAGCACTGAAGCTTTCTTT.